Included here is one T cell receptor (beta chain) sequence, with context. What it recognizes is unknown. Extracted RNA was reverse transcribed, and the resulting cDNA served as sequencing template. Sequencing used immunoSEQ multiplex PCR; TCRdb keeps in-frame clones, though not all of them. Among 150,000 to 180,000 clones listed, 40% to 65% were seen once. This entry comes from a study of CD8+ T cells in alopecia areata. Study findings and constraints: In patients, TCRs were shared less clearly than in mice, and HLA may possibly be involved.

Specimen: CD8+ T cells sorted from blood, collected at week 0. This clonotype originated in a human donor with alopecia areata.

CDR3: CASSLERGLVNTEAFF. The CDR3 bases are TGTGCCAGCAGCTTAGAGCGGGGTTTGGTGAACACTGAAGCTTTCTTT. The J gene is TRBJ1-1, the V gene TRBV13; D is uncertain. V was shortened by 1 base and J by 0 bases, with 12 bases between the two germline ends. The CDR3 covers 16 residues. Germline V CDR1 and CDR2: PRHDT, FYEKMQ (reference sequence).